This T cell receptor (beta chain) was identified in a study of cytomegalovirus exposure and HLA in healthy donors. The PCR was carried out with 60 Vbeta primers and 13 Jbeta primers. Data came from immunoSEQ multiplex PCR; TCRdb stores just in-frame clones and leaves some out. The sample lists 90,000 or so clones, roughly 82% occurring once. Regarding this clone: The antigen remains unidentified.

The germline gives CDR1 MDHEN, CDR2 SYDVKM. V lost 4 bases and J lost 5; bases outside the gene matches: 4. This CDR3 is 15 amino acids long. Whole-study results and caveats: Indistinguishability led to the exclusion of some V segments, TRBV6-2 and TRBV6-3 included. Most TCRs appeared rarely, but some public TCRs recurred in many donors. A missense DCLRE1C variant was associated with V- and J-gene trimming of TCR beta chains in a later analysis, and an independent cohort replicated the association. A prior analysis recorded that most TCR beta V segments were productive about 87% or about 30% of the time.

V and J are TRBV28 and TRBJ2-3; 12 bases are a match to TRBD1. This TCR came from a man in his thirties or forties in good health and CMV-seropositive. What was sequenced was PBMCs. CDR3 coding DNA: TGTGCCAGCAGTTCAGGGACAGGGGGCAGAGATACGCAGTATTTT. It translates to CASSSGTGGRDTQYF.